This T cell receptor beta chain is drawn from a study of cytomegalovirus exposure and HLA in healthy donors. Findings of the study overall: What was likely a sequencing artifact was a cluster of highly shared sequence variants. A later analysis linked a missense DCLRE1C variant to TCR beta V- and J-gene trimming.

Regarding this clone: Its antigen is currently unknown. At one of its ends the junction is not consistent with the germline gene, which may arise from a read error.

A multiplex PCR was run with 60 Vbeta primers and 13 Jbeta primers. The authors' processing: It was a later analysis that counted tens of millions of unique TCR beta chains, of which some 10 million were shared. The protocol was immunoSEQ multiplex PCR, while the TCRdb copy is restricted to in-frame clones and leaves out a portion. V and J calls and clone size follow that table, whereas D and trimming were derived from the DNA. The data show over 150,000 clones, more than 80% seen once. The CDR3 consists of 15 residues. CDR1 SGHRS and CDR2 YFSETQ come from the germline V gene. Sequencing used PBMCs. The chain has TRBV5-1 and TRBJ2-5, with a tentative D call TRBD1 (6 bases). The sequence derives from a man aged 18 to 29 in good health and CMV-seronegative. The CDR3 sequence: CASRLGAPYQETQYF. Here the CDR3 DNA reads TGCGCCAGCAGATTGGGGGCGCCGTACCAAGAGACCCAGTACTTC.